The text below deals with one T cell receptor (beta chain). The assay was immunoSEQ multiplex PCR, and TCRdb's table has in-frame clones only and misses some. The sample contains approximately 330,000 clones, 80% to 90% of which appear only once. V lost 4 bases to trimming and J lost 4 bases, with 11 bases between them. In germline, CDR1 is MDHEN, CDR2 SYDVKM. The CDR3 loop spans 14 amino acids. These data come from a study of blood T cell repertoires in COVID-19. The chain is built from TRBV28 and TRBJ1-3; D ambiguous. The TCR originated in a middle-aged woman with acute COVID-19. Sequencing was carried out using PBMCs or T cells enriched from blood (not recorded which). The CDR3 DNA is TGTGCCAGCAGTTCCTATTCTTCAGGAAACACCATATATTTT. It yields the protein CASSSYSSGNTIYF.